Sequencing of this TCR beta chain was carried out in a study of shared clonotypes between healthy human individuals. Original analysis: Quality scores were absent from the junction-only immunoSEQ sequences, so filtering differed. Some clones are missing from TCRdb's copy, which holds only in-frame ones; the method was immunoSEQ multiplex PCR. The V and J calls and the clone size are those of that table, but D and trimming were determined from the DNA. The data contain about 2.4 million clones, approximately 93% of them singletons. This clone was counted a single time. Germline V CDR1 and CDR2: SGHVS, FQNEAQ. V was trimmed by 4 bases and J by 0 bases, leaving 16 bases between them. CDR3 length: 17 residues.

The V call is TRBV7-8, the J call TRBJ1-3; a possible D gene is TRBD1 (5 bases). This TCR was recovered from a man aged 18 to 30 in good health. Some clones in this sample may be carry-over from other donors' samples. Sequenced input: naive CD4+ T cells from PBMCs. Subset: CD45RA+ positively selected. This CDR3 reads CASSWGLLSPSGNTIYF. CDR3 nucleotide sequence: TGTGCCAGCAGCTGGGGACTCCTAAGCCCCTCTGGAAACACCATATATTTT.